This is a list of T cell receptor beta chains from one sample in a study of blood T cells in healthy people across ages. TCRdb reprocessed the 5' RACE reads with MiXCR, giving one entry per CDR3 protein. The repertoire includes 850,000 to 1,000,000 distinct CDR3 sequences, 45% to 60% of them detected once, and 20% to 25% sits in the top ten. Material: blood. The receptors were sampled from a woman aged 55-70 years in good health. Each CDR3 is given with its conserved first and last residue. The order of the fields is V gene, J gene, CDR3 protein.

TRBV11-2	TRBJ1-1	CASSPRTGGLGTEAFF
TRBV6-5	TRBJ1-5	CASSPLVPRGRTEHF
TRBV25-1	TRBJ2-1	CASSGASGRLDEQFF
TRBV9	TRBJ2-7	CASSVTPQSSYEQYF
TRBV20-1	TRBJ2-1	CSARQDRSSNNEQFF
TRBV11-2	TRBJ2-1	CASSLDHWPYNEQFF
TRBV12-3/TRBV12-4	TRBJ1-2	CASSENLSIGYTF
TRBV6-6	TRBJ2-2	CATLAGGFTGELFF
TRBV3-1	NA	CASSHGGGPETQYF
TRBV6-2/TRBV6-3	TRBJ2-3	CASSRTSQLALLTDTQYF
TRBV29-1	TRBJ2-2	CSAVVGTSNTGELFF
TRBV18	TRBJ2-3	CASSLYTILGTDTQYF
TRBV5-6	TRBJ2-3	CASSLFVRSSTDTQYF
TRBV12-3/TRBV12-4	TRBJ2-1	CASRPGLAVYNEQFF
TRBV30	TRBJ2-7	CAWRRGIGYEQYF
TRBV12-5	TRBJ2-5	CASGWDSRRETQYF
TRBV28	TRBJ2-3	CASSTTRSGTDTQYF
TRBV9	TRBJ2-1	CASSRAGREVDEQFF
TRBV12-3/TRBV12-4	TRBJ1-1	CASSFLGQGWPRAFF
TRBV5-6	NA	CASGLTLAGGPRETQYF
TRBV15	TRBJ2-5	CATSRDLPTDSFLETQYF
TRBV27	TRBJ2-7	CASRALAGRSYEQYF
TRBV10-1	TRBJ2-7	CANTLDSGSSYEQYF
TRBV29-1	TRBJ2-1	CSAKGAEQFF
TRBV18	TRBJ2-5	CASSQTGTKTQYF
TRBV10-2	TRBJ2-7	CASSVIAGGPHEQYF
TRBV7-2	TRBJ2-3	CANSLVGRPTDTQYF
TRBV20-1	TRBJ2-3	CSARDAKRDTQYF
TRBV6-1	TRBJ2-7	CASSRRAGVYEQYF